This TCR beta chain derives from a study of T cell changes during pregnancy in multiple sclerosis. CDR3 size: 15 residues. Trimming left V 3 bases short and J 5 bases short, with 17 bases between. Germline V gene sequence: CDR1 SGHRS, CDR2 YFSETQ. This table comes from immunoSEQ multiplex PCR, and its TCRdb copy is limited to in-frame clones, with some not included. The profile covers some 47,000 clones, with 85% to 90% appearing a single time and approximately 8% taken by the ten largest. The chain couples TRBV5-1 to TRBJ2-5; D is possibly TRBD1 (7 bases). Sequencing was performed on CD8+ T cells from peripheral blood mononuclear cells, taken in the second trimester of pregnancy. This TCR was recovered from a female donor with multiple sclerosis, enrolled in a pregnancy study. The CDR3 coding sequence is TGCGCCAGCAGCTCGCGGGACAGTACCAGGGAGACCCAGTACTTC. It translates to CASSSRDSTRETQYF.